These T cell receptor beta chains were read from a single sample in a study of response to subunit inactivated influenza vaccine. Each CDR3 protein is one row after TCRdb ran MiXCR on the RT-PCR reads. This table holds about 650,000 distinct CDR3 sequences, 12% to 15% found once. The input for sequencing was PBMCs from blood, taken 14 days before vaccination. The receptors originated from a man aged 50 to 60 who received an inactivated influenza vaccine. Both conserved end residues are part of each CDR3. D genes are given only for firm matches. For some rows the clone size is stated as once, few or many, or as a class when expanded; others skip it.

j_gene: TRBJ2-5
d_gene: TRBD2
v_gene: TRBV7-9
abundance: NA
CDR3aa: CASQTSGRASETQYF
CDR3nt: TGTGCCAGCCAAACTAGCGGGAGGGCCTCAGAGACCCAGTACTTC

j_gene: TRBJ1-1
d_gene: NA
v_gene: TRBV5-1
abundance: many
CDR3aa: CASSLDPGNTEAFF
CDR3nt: TGCGCCAGCAGCTTGGATCCAGGGAACACTGAAGCTTTCTTT

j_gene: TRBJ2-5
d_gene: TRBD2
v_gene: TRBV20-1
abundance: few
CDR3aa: CSAGTSGSGETQYF
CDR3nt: TGCAGTGCGGGGACTAGCGGGAGTGGGGAGACCCAGTACTTC

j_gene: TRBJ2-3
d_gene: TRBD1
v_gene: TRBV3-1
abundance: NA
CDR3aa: CASSSSTGGRDTQYF
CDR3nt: TGTGCCAGCAGCTCCTCTACAGGGGGCAGAGATACGCAGTATTTT

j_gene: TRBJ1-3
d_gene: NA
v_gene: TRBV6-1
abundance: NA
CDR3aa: CASSPIVSSGNTIYF
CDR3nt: TGTGCCAGCAGCCCGATCGTGAGCTCTGGAAACACCATATATTTT

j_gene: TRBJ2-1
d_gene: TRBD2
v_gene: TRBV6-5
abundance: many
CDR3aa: CASSYTSGTYNEQFF
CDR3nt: TGTGCCAGCAGTTATACTAGCGGAACCTACAATGAGCAGTTCTTC

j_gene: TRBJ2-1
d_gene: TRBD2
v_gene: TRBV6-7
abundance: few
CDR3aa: CARIAGGSLRFEQFF
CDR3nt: TGTGCCAGAATAGCGGGAGGTTCCTTAAGGTTTGAGCAGTTCTTC

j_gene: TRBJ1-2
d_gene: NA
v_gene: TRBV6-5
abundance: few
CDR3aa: CASSYALAGYGYTF
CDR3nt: TGTGCCAGCAGTTACGCGCTGGCAGGCTATGGCTACACCTTC

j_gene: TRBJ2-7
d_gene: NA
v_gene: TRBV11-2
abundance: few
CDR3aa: CASSPVSGRGPYEQYF
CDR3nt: TGTGCCAGCAGCCCCGTTTCGGGCAGGGGACCCTACGAGCAGTACTTC

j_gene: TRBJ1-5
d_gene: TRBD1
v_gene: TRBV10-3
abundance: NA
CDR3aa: CATTDRGQPQHF
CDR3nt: TGTGCCACAACGGACAGGGGGCAGCCCCAGCATTTT

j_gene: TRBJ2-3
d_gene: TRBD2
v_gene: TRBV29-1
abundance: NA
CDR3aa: CSTASGSTSTDTQYF
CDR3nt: TGCAGCACGGCTAGCGGTTCAACTAGCACAGATACGCAGTATTTT

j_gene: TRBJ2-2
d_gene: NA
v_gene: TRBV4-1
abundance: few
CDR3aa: CASSQEGFNTGELFF
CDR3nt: TGCGCCAGCAGCCAAGAAGGATTCAACACCGGGGAGCTGTTTTTT

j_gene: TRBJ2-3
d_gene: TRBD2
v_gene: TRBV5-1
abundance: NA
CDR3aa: CASSLGLAGFSSTDTQYF
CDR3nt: TGCGCCAGCAGCTTGGGACTAGCGGGATTCTCTAGCACAGATACGCAGTATTTT

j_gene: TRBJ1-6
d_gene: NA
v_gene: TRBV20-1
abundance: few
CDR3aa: CSARTTDSPLHF
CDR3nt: TGCAGTGCACGCACTACGGATTCACCCCTCCACTTT

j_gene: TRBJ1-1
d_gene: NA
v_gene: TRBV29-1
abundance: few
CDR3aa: CSVHDRGTEAFF
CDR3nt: TGCAGCGTACACGATCGGGGCACTGAAGCTTTCTTT

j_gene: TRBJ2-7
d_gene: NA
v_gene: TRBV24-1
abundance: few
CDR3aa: CATSEPYHRRGVGYEQYF
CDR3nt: TGTGCCACCAGTGAACCTTACCACCGTCGGGGTGTGGGTTACGAGCAGTACTTC

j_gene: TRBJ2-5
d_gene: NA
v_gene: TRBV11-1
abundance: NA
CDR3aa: CASSLSGAPDYETQYF
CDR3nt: TGTGCCAGCAGCTTATCGGGGGCGCCGGATTACGAGACCCAGTACTTC

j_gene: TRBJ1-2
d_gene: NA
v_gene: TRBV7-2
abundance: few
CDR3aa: CASSRPSSYGYTF
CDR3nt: TGTGCCAGCAGCCGCCCATCAAGTTATGGCTACACCTTC

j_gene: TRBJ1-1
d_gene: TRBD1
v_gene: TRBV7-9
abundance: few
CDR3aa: CASSERQGSDEAFF
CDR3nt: TGTGCCAGCAGCGAGAGACAGGGGTCGGATGAAGCTTTCTTT

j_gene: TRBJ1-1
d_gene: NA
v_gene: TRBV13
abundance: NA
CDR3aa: CASSLLDDEAFF
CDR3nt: TGTGCCAGCAGCTTACTTGACGATGAAGCTTTCTTT

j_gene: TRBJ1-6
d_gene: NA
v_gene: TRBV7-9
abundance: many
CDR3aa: CASSLWGYNSPLHF
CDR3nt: TGTGCCAGCAGCTTATGGGGATATAATTCACCCCTCCACTTT

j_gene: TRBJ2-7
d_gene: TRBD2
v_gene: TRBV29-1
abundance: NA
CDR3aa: CSVDGLAGGLYEQYF
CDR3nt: TGCAGCGTTGATGGGCTAGCGGGAGGCCTCTACGAGCAGTACTTC